This TCR beta chain was recorded in a study of blood T cell repertoires in COVID-19. Assay used: immunoSEQ multiplex PCR; TCRdb lists only in-frame clones, some missing. The table lists some 130,000 clones, about four fifths of them singletons. The CDR3 covers 12 residues. The germline V gene has CDR1 SGHTA and CDR2 FQGNSA. Trimming removed 3 bases from V and 8 bases from J; junction bases left unmatched: 0. This clone was seen once. This TCR came from a man aged 35 to 55 with acute COVID-19. Material for sequencing was PBMCs or T cells enriched from blood (not recorded which). The chain joins TRBV7-2 to TRBJ1-2, with 10 nucleotides matching TRBD1. CDR3 nucleotide sequence: TGTGCCAGCAGCTTGGGACAGGGGGGCTACACCTTC. Amino acid sequence: CASSLGQGGYTF.